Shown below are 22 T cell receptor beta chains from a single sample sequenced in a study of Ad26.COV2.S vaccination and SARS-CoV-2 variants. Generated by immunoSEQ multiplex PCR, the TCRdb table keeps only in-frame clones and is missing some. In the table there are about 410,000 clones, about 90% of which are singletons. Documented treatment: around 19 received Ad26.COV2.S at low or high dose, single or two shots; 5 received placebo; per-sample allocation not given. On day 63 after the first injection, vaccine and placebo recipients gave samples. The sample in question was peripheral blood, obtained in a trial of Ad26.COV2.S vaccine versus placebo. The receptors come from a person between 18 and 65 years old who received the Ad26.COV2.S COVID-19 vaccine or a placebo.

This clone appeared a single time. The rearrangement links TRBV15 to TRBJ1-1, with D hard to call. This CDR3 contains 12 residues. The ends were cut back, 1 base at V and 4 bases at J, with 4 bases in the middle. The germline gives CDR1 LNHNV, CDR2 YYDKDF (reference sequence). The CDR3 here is CATSRVTTEAFF. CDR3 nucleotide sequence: TGTGCCACCAGCAGAGTTACCACTGAAGCTTTCTTT.

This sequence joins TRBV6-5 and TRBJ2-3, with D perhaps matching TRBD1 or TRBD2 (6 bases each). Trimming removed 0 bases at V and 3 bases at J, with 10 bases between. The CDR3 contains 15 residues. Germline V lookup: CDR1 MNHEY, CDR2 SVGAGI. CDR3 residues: CASSYSGGRTDTQYF. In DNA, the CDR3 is TGTGCCAGCAGTTACTCAGGGGGGCGAACAGATACGCAGTATTTT.

Written as DNA, the CDR3 is TGCGCCAGCAGCCAGAAGATATCAGCAACTAATGAAAAACTGTTTTTT. Residues: CASSQKISATNEKLFF. The chain links TRBV4-3 to TRBJ1-4; D gene uncertain. Per the germline V gene, CDR1 is LGHNA and CDR2 is YSLEER. The V end lost 3 bases, the J end lost 0 bases, and 11 bases lay between the germline ends. The CDR3 consists of 16 residues.

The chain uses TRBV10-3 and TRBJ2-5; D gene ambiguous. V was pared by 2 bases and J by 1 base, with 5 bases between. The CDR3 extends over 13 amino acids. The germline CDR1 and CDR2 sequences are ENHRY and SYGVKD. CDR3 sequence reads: CAISETIQETQYF. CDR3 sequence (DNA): TGTGCCATCAGTGAGACTATCCAAGAGACCCAGTACTTC.

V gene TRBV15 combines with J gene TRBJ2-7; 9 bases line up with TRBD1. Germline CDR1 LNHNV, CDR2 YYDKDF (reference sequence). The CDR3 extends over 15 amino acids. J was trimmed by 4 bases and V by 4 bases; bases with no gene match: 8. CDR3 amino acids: CATSKGPGQGYEQYF. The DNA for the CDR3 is TGTGCCACCAGCAAAGGACCGGGACAGGGTTACGAGCAGTACTTC.

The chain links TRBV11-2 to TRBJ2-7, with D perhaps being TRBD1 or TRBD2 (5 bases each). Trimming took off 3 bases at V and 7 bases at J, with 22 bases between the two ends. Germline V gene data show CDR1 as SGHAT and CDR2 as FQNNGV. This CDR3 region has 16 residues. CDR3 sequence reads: CASSFLDHGARGEQYF. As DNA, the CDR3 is TGTGCCAGCAGCTTTCTAGACCACGGGGCACGAGGGGAGCAGTACTTC.

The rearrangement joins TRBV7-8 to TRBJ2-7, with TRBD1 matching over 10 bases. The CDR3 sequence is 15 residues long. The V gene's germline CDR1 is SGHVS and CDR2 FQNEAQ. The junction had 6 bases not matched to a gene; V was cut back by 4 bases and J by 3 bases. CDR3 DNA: TGTGCCAGCAGCTCTTGGGACAGGGGTAGCTACGAGCAGTACTTC. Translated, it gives CASSSWDRGSYEQYF.

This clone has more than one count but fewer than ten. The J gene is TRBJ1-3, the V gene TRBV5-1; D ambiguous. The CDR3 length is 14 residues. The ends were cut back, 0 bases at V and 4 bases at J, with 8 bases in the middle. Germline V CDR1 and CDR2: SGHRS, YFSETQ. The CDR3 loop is CASSLGARGNTIYF. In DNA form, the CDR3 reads TGCGCCAGCAGCTTGGGGGCGCGAGGAAACACCATATATTTT.

The CDR3 coding sequence is TGTGCCAGCAGTGCCGGACAGGGGCGGCTGAACACTGAAGCTTTCTTT. Translating gives CASSAGQGRLNTEAFF. This chain links TRBV2 with TRBJ1-1; 9 bases match TRBD1. Germline V gene lookup returns CDR1 SNHLY and CDR2 FYNNEI. Unmatched junction bases numbered 6, after V lost 4 bases and J lost 0 bases. This CDR3 comprises 16 residues.

The CDR3 protein is CASSTYLQDSGANVLTF. CDR3 nucleotide sequence: TGTGCCAGTAGTACCTATCTACAGGACTCTGGGGCCAACGTCCTGACTTTC. The chain employs TRBV19 and TRBJ2-6; possible D gene TRBD1, 5 bases. The ends were cut back, 4 bases at V and 0 bases at J, with 13 bases in the middle. Germline V gene data show CDR1 as LNHDA and CDR2 as SQIVND (reference sequence). CDR3 length: 17 amino acids. The whole variable domain, filled in from reference TRBV19 and TRBJ2-6, reads DGGITQSPKYLFRKEGQNVTLSCEQNLNHDAMYWYRQDPGQGLRLIYYSQIVNDFQKGDIAEGYSVSREKKESFPLTVTSAQKNPTAFYLCASSTYLQDSGANVLTFGAGSRLTVL.

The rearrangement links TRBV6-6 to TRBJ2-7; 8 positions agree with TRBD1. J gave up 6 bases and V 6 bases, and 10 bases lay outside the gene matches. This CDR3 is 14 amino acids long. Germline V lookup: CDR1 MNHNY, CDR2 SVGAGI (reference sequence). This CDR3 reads CASSPHQGAGEQYF. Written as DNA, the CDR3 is TGTGCCAGCAGCCCCCATCAGGGGGCTGGCGAGCAGTACTTC.

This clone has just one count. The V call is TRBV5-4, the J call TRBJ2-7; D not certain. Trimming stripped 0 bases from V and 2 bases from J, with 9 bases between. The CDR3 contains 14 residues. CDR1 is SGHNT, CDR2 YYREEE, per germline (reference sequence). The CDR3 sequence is CASSLGGQTYEQYF. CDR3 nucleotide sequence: TGTGCCAGCAGCTTGGGTGGGCAGACCTACGAGCAGTACTTC.

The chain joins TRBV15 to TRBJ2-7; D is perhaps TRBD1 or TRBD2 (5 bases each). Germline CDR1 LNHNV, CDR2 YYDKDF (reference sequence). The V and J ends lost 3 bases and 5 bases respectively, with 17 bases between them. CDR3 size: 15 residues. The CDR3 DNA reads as TGTGCCACCAGCAGGTGGGGTCCCCTGGGGGACGAGCAGTACTTC. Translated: CATSRWGPLGDEQYF.

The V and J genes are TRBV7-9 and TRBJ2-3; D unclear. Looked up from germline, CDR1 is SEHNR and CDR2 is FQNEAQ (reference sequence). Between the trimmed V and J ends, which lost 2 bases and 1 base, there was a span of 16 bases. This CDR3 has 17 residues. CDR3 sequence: CASSLNPPSGRTDTQYF. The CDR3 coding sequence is TGTGCCAGCAGCTTAAACCCCCCGAGTGGGCGCACAGATACGCAGTATTTT.

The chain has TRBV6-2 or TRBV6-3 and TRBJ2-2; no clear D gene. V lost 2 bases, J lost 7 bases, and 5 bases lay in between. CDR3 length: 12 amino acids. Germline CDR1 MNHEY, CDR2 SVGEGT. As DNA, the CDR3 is TGTGCCAGCAGTTACCCCCGCGGGGAGCTGTTTTTT. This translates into CASSYPRGELFF.

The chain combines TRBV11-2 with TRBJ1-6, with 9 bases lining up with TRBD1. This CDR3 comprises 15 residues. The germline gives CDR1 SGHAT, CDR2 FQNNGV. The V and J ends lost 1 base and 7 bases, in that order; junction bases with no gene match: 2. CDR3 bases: TGTGCCAGCAGCTTAGTAGGGACAGGGAATTCACCCCTCCACTTT. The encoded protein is CASSLVGTGNSPLHF.

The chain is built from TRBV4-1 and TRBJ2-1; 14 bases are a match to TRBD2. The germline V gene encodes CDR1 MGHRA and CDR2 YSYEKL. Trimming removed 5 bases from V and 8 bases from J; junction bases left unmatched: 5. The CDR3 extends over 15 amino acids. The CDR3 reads CASSSGLAGVYEQFF. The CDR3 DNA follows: TGCGCCAGCAGCTCGGGACTAGCGGGGGTCTATGAGCAGTTCTTC.

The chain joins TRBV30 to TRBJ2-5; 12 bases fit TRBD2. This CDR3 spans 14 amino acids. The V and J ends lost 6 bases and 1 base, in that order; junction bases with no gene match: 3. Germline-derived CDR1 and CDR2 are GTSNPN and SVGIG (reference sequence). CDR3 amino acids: CACTLAGGQETQYF. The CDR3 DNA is TGTGCCTGCACACTAGCGGGGGGCCAAGAGACCCAGTACTTC. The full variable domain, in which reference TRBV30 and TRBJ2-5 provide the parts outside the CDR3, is SQTIHQWPATLVQPVGSPLSLECTVEGTSNPNLYWYRQAAGRGLQLLFYSVGIGQISSEVPQNLSASRPQDRQFILSSKKLLLSDSGFYLCACTLAGGQETQYFGPGTRLLVL.

The CDR3 region is CAISGGSNYEQYF. The CDR3 bases are TGTGCCATCAGTGGTGGGTCCAACTACGAGCAGTACTTC. This chain joins TRBV10-3 and TRBJ2-7, with no clear D. CDR1 is ENHRY and CDR2 is SYGVKD in the germline V gene. V lost 4 bases, J lost 3 bases, and 10 bases lay in between. The CDR3 has 13 amino acids.

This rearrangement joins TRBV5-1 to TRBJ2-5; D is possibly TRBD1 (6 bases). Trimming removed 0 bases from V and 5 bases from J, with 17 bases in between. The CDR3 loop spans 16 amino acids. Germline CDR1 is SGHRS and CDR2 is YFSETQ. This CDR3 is CASSLAVLGGSETQYF. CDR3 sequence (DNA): TGCGCCAGCAGCTTGGCGGTGTTAGGGGGATCGGAGACCCAGTACTTC.

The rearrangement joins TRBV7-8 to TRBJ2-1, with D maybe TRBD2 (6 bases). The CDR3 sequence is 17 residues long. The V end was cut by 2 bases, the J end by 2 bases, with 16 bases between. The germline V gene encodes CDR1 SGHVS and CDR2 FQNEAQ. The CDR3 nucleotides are TGTGCCAGCAGCTTACAAGTTCTAGCGCTGGCCTACAATGAGCAGTTCTTC. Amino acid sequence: CASSLQVLALAYNEQFF.

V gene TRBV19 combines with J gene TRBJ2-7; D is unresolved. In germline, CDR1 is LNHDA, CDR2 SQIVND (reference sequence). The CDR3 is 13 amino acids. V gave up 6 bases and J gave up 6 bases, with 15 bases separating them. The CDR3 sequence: CASRLDPGAEQYF. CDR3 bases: TGTGCCAGTAGACTTGACCCAGGCGCCGAGCAGTACTTC.